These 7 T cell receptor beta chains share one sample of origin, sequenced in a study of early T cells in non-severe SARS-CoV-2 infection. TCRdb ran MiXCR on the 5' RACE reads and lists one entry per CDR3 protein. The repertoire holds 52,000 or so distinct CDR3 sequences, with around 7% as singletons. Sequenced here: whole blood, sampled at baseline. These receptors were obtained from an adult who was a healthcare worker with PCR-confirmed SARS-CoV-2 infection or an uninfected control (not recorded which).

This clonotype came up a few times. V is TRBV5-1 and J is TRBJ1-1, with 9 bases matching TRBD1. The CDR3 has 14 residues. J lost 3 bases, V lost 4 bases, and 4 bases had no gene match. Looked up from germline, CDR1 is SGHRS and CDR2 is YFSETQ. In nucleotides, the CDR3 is TGCGCCAGCAGCCCCCGGACAGGGGACACTGAAGCTTTCTTT. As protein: CASSPRTGDTEAFF.

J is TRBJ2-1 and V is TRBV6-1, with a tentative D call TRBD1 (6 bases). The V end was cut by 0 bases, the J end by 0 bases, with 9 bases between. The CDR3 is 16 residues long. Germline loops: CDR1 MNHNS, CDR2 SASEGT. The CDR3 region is CASSEAGASSYNEQFF. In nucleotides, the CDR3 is TGTGCCAGCAGTGAAGCGGGGGCGAGCTCCTACAATGAGCAGTTCTTC.

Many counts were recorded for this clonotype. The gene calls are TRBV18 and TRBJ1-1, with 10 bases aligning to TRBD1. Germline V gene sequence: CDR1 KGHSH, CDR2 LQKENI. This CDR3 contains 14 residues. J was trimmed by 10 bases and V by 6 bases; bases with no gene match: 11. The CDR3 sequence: CASSLGTGDRRAFF. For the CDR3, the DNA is TGTGCCAGCTCGCTCGGGACAGGGGATCGAAGAGCTTTCTTT.

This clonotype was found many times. CDR3 region: CASRGLTGGYGDTQYF. CDR3 coding DNA: TGTGCCAGCAGAGGTCTAACGGGGGGATATGGAGATACGCAGTATTTT. This rearrangement joins TRBV27 to TRBJ2-3; 7 positions match TRBD2. Germline V gene sequence: CDR1 MNHEY, CDR2 SMNVEV (reference sequence). The CDR3 loop spans 16 amino acids. Losses at the gene ends were 6 bases for V and 5 bases for J; bases not matched to a gene: 14.

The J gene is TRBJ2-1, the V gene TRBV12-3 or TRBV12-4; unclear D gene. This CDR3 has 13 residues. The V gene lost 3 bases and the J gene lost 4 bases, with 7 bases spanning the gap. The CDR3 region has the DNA TGTGCCAGCAGTTTGACGGAATACAATGAGCAGTTCTTC. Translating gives CASSLTEYNEQFF.

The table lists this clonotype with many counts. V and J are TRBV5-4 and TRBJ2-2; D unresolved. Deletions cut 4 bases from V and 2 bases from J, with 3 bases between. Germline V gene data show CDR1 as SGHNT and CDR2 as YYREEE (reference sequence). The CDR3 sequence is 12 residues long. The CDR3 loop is CASSINTGELFF. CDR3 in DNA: TGTGCCAGCAGCATTAACACCGGGGAGCTGTTTTTT. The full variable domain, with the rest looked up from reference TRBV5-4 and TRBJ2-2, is ETGVTQSPTHLIKTRGQQVTLRCSSQSGHNTVSWYQQALGQGPQFIFQYYREEENGRGNFPPRFSGLQFPNYSSELNVNALELDDSALYLCASSINTGELFFGEGSRLTVL.

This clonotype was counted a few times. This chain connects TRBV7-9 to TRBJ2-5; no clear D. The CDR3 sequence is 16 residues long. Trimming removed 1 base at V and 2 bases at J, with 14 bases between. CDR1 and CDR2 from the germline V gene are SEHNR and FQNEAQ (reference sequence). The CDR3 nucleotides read TGTGCCAGCAGCTTAGAGGTCCCCGGATGGCAAGAGACCCAGTACTTC. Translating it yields CASSLEVPGWQETQYF.